This T cell receptor (beta chain) was identified in a study of regulatory T cells in long-lasting Graves disease (dated by TCRdb to about 2021). Regarding the study in general: Persistent Graves' disease was defined as antithyroid drug treatment for over 5 years with persistently positive TSH receptor autoantibodies. This study used TCR sequencing and RNA sequencing of peripheral blood to compare persistent Graves' disease patients against newly diagnosed Graves' disease patients. The study was registered as a clinical trial and conducted in China. A total of around 35 samples underwent TCR sequencing: roughly 13 from persistent and 20 from newly diagnosed Graves' disease patients. In the clinical cohort, patients with persistent Graves' disease had used antithyroid drugs for an average of about 9.4 years. What the study reported, not specific to this receptor: Only the TCR beta chain was sequenced and analyzed. TRBV28, TRBJ1-2 and TRBJ2-5 were preferentially used in persistent disease, while TRBV20-1 and TRBJ2-1 were favored in newly diagnosed disease. Peripheral blood alone was examined, since thyroid tissue, which constituted the primary lesion, could not be accessed. The authors noted that the small sample size was a limitation that may lower accuracy. Compared with newly diagnosed patients, patients with persistent Graves' disease had lower TCR Shannon entropy and fewer highly expanded clones, which suggests clonal expansion. More public clonotypes were shared among persistent patients (under 3,000) than among newly diagnosed patients (approximately 930).

CDR1 is given as MNHEY and CDR2 as SVGEGT, both from the germline V gene. Its CDR3 holds 15 amino acids, cysteine through phenylalanine. Only the CDR3 part of the read is kept: 45 bases, read in frame from the first base. Trimmed from V: 2 bases; trimmed from J: 6 bases; junction bases lacking a gene match: 6. The time point label, read with the paper, signifies: persistent/refractory GD, antithyroid drugs over 5 years with positive TRAb. For both TCR sequencing and RNA sequencing, RNA was extracted from PBMCs using TRIzol. The diagnosis of Graves' disease was made according to American Thyroid Association guidelines. The patients came from an endocrinology department in Xi'an, China. Each patient gave around 9.2 milliliters of peripheral blood, collected in an EDTA anticoagulant tube. PBMCs were isolated by Ficoll Paque Plus density gradient separation without further T cell sorting. RNA quality was checked with an Agilent 2100 Bioanalyzer and agarose gel, and concentration with a NanoDrop 2000.

Library preparation employed multiplex PCR. Instrument used: Illumina HiSeq 4000. To build TCR beta libraries, CDR3 regions were amplified by Arm-PCR using iRepertoire HTBI primers. Before sequencing, the PCR products went through gel purification. For the original study's pipeline: Across samples, 60 to 80 TRBV and 13 to 15 TRBJ segments were identified and used for gene usage analysis of CDR3 amino acid clonotypes. COPE and FqMerger were used to merge the filtered high-quality paired reads into contigs. Contigs were aligned with BLAST to IMGT TRBV, TRBD and TRBJ reference genes, and CDR3 was defined per IMGT. Any clonotype with a frequency above 0.1% was classified as a highly expanded clone. Repertoire diversity was measured by Shannon entropy, and V-J evenness by the Gini coefficient. A clonotype was considered public if more than one individual shared it. Starting from the raw public reads, TCRdb applied fastp trimming at Q25, assembled clones with MiXCR and retained in-frame beta chains. Records with the same CDR3 protein are collapsed into one entry carrying the most frequent genes and DNA. The V and J calls follow TCRdb's processing rather than the paper's. The table for this sample lists roughly 430,000 distinct CDR3 sequences; around a fifth of them were counted only once. Jointly, the top ten make up over 11% of the sample.

There are many counts of this clonotype. Its target antigen remains unknown. Base qualities are not recorded, but no much larger clone differs from it by a single base. Sequenced here: peripheral blood mononuclear cells (PBMCs), sampled when the disease was refractory, from a patient treated with antithyroid drugs. The receptor was isolated from a female donor with Graves disease. Recombination linked TRBV6-2 or TRBV6-3 to TRBJ2-2; TRBD2 aligns with 7 central bases. The DNA sequence is given as TGTGCCAGCAGTTACACCCTTAGCGGGTCCGGGGAGCTGTTTTTT. The resulting protein is CASSYTLSGSGELFF.